This T cell receptor beta chain was sequenced for a study of response to subunit inactivated influenza vaccine. Study conclusions and caveats: The study's authors posited that every seasonal influenza vaccination enlists few new T cells.

One entry per CDR3 protein, called by TCRdb with MiXCR from the RT-PCR reads. Altogether about 190,000 distinct CDR3 sequences are present, roughly 14% being singletons, with the ten largest covering approximately 24%. This clonotype was detected only a few times. No antigen is known for it. Germline CDR1 LNHNV, CDR2 YYDKDF (reference sequence). The J segment lost 2 bases and the V segment lost 3 bases, leaving 5 bases of the junction unmatched. The CDR3 has 17 residues. The sequenced sample was CD8+ T cells sorted from PBMCs, obtained more than 4 days after vaccination. The clonotype comes from a man aged 50-59 years who received an inactivated influenza vaccine. The chain uses TRBV15 and TRBJ2-3; TRBD2 agrees at 13 bases. CDR3 in amino acids: CATSSKGLAGLTDTQYF. CDR3 nucleotides: TGTGCCACCAGCAGCAAGGGACTAGCGGGACTCACAGATACGCAGTATTTT.